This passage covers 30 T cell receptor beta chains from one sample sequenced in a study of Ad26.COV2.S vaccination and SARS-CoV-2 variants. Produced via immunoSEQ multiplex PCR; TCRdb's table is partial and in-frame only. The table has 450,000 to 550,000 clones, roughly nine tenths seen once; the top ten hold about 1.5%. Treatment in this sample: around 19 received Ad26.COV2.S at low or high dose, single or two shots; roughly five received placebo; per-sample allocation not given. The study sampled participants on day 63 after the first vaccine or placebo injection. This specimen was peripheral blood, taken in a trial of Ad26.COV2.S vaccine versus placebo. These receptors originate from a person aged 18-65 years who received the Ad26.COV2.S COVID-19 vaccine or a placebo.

CDR3 coding DNA: TGTGCCAGCAGCCTCAGCGGCGGGAGGATAACCGGGGAGCTGTTTTTT. Translation gives CASSLSGGRITGELFF. This chain uses TRBV2 with TRBJ2-2, with 8 bases fitting TRBD2. The CDR3 contains 16 residues. The V gene end was trimmed by 6 bases and the J gene end by 5 bases; junction bases not matched to a gene: 11. Germline assignment: CDR1 SNHLY and CDR2 FYNNEI.

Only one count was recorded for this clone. Written as DNA, the CDR3 is TGTGCCAGCAGCCCCTCGGGACTAGCGTTTACAGATACGCAGTATTTT. Translating gives CASSPSGLAFTDTQYF. The chain links TRBV7-3 to TRBJ2-3; 10 nucleotides match TRBD2. The CDR3 is made up of 16 amino acids. The germline gives CDR1 SGHTA, CDR2 FQGTGA. V was clipped by 5 bases and J by 3 bases; unmatched bases: 8. Using reference TRBV7-3 and TRBJ2-3 for the parts outside the CDR3, the full variable domain is GAGVSQTPSNKVTEKGKYVELRCDPISGHTALYWYRQSLGQGPEFLIYFQGTGAADDSGLPNDRFFAVRPEGSVSTLKIQRTERGDSAVYLCASSPSGLAFTDTQYFGPGTRLTVL.

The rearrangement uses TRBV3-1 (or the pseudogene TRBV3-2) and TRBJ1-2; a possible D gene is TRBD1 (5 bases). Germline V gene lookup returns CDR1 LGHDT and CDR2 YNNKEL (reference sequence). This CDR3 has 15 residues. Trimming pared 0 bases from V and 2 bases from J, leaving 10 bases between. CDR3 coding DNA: TGTGCCAGCAGCCAAGATAAGGGGCGCAACTATGGCTACACCTTC. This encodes CASSQDKGRNYGYTF.

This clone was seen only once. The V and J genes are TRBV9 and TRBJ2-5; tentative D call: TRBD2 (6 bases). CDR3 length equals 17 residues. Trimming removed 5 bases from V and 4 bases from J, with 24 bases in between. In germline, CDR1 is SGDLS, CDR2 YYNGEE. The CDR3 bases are TGTGCCAGCAGAGACACGGTCTCGAGGAGGGTTGTAGAGACCCAGTACTTC. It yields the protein CASRDTVSRRVVETQYF. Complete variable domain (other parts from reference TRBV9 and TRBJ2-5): DSGVTQTPKHLITATGQRVTLRCSPRSGDLSVYWYQQSLDQGLQFLIQYYNGEERAKGNILERFSAQQFPDLHSELNLSSLELGDSALYFCASRDTVSRRVVETQYFGPGTRLLVL.

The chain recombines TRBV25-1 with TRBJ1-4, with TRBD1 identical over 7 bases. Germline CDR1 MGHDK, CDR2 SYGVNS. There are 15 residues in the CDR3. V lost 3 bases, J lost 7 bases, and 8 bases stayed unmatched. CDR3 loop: CASSEYDREVEKLFF. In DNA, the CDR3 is TGTGCCAGCAGTGAGTACGACAGGGAAGTTGAAAAACTGTTTTTT.

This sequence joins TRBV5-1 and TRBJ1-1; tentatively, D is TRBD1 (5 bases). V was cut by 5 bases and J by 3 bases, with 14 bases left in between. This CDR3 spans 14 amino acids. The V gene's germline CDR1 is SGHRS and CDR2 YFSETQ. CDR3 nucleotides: TGCGCCAGCAGTTCTGGGGGTTTTGACACTGAAGCTTTCTTT. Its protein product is CASSSGGFDTEAFF.

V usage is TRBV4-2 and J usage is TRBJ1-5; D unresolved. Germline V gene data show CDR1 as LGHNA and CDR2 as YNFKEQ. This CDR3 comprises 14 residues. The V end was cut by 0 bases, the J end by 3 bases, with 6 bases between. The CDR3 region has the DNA TGTGCCAGCAGCCAAGAGAACTCCAATCAGCCCCAGCATTTT. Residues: CASSQENSNQPQHF.

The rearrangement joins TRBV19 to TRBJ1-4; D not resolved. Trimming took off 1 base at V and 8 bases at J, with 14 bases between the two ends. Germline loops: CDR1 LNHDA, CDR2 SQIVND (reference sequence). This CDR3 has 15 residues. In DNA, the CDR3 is TGTGCCAGTAGTATAGGCCAGGCGCTTAGCGAAAAACTGTTTTTT. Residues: CASSIGQALSEKLFF.

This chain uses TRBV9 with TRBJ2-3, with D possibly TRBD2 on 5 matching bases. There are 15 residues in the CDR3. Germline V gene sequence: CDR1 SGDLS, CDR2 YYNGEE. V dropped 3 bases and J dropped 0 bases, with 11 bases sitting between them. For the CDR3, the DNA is TGTGCCAGCAGCGAGGTAGCGAAAAGCACAGATACGCAGTATTTT. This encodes CASSEVAKSTDTQYF.

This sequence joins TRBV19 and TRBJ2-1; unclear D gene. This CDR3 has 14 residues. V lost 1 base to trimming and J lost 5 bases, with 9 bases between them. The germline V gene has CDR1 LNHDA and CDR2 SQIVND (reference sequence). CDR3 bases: TGTGCCAGTAGTATAGGGCGGCTACACAATGAGCAGTTCTTC. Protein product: CASSIGRLHNEQFF.

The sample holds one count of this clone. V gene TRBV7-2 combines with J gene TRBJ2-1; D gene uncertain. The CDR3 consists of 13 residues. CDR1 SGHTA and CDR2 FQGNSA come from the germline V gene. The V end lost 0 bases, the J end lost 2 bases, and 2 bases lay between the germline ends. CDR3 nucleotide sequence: TGTGCCAGCAGCTTAGCCCCCTACAATGAGCAGTTCTTC. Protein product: CASSLAPYNEQFF.

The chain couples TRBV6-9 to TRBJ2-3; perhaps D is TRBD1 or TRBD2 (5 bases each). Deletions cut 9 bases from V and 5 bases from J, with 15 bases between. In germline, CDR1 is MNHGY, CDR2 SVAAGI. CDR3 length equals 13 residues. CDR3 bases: TGTGCCAGTAAAAAGCGTGGGGGAGATACGCAGTATTTT. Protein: CASKKRGGDTQYF.

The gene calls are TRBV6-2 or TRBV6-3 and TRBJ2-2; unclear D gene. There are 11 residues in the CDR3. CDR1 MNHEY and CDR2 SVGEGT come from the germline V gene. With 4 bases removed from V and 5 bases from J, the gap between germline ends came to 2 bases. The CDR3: CASSLTGELFF. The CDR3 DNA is TGTGCCAGCAGTTTAACCGGGGAGCTGTTTTTT.

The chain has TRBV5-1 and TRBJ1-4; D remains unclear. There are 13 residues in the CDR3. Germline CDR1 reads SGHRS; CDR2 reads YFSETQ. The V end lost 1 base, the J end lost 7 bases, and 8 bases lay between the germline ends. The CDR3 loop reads CASSLNPVEKLFF. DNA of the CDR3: TGCGCCAGCAGCTTGAATCCAGTTGAAAAACTGTTTTTT.

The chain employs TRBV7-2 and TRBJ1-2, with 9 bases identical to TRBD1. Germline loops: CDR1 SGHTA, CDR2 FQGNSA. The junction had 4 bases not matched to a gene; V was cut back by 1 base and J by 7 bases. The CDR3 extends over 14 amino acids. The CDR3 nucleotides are TGTGCCAGCAGCTTAGATAGGACAGGGGCTGGCTACACCTTC. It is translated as CASSLDRTGAGYTF.

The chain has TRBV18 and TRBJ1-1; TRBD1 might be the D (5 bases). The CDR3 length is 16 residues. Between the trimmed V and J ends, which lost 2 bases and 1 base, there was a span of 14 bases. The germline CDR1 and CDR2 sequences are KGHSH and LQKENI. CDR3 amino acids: CASSPSIWGKNTEAFF. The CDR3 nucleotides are TGTGCCAGCTCACCATCCATCTGGGGCAAGAACACTGAAGCTTTCTTT.

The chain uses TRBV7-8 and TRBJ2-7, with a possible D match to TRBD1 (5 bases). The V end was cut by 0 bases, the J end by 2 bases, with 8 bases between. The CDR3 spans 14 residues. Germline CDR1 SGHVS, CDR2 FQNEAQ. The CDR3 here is CASSLAAGTYEQYF. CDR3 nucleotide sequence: TGTGCCAGCAGCTTAGCGGCAGGGACCTACGAGCAGTACTTC. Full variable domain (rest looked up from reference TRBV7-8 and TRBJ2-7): GAGVSQSPRYKVAKRGQDVALRCDPISGHVSLFWYQQALGQGPEFLTYFQNEAQLDKSGLPSDRFFAERPEGSVSTLKIQRTQQEDSAVYLCASSLAAGTYEQYFGPGTRLTVT.

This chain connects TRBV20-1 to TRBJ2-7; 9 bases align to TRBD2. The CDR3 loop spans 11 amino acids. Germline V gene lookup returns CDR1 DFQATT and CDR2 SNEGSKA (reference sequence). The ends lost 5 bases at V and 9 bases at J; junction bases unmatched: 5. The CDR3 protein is CSAQREVRQYF. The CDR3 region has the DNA TGCAGTGCTCAGCGGGAGGTTCGGCAGTACTTC.

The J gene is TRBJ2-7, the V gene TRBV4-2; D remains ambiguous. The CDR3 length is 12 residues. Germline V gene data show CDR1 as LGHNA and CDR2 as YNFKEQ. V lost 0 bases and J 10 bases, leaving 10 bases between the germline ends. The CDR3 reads CASSQDGRGQYF. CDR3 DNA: TGTGCCAGCAGCCAAGATGGGCGCGGACAGTACTTC.

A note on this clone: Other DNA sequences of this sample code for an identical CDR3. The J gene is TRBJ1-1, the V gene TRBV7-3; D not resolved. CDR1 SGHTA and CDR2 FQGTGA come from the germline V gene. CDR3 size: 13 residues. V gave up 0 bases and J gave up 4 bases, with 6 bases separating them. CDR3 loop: CASSLTGLTEAFF. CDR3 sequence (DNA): TGTGCCAGCAGCTTAACCGGGCTCACTGAAGCTTTCTTT.

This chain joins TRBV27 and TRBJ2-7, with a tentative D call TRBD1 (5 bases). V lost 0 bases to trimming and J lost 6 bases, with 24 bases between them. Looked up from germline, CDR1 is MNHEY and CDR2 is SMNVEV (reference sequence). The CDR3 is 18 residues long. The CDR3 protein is CASSLSWSQGLRLGEQYF. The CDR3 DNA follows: TGTGCCAGCAGTTTATCGTGGTCTCAGGGTCTACGGCTTGGCGAGCAGTACTTC.

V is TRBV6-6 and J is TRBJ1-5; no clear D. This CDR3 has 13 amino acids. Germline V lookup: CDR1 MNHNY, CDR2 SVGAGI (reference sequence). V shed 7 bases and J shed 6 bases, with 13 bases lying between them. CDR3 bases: TGTGCCAGCAACCCGACCGACGTTCAGCCCCAGCATTTT. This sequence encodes CASNPTDVQPQHF.

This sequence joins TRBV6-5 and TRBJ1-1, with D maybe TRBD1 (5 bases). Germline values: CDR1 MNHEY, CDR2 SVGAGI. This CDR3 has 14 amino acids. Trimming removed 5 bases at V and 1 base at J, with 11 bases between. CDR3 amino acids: CASSIGTPNTEAFF. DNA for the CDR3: TGTGCCAGCAGTATCGGGACTCCGAACACTGAAGCTTTCTTT.

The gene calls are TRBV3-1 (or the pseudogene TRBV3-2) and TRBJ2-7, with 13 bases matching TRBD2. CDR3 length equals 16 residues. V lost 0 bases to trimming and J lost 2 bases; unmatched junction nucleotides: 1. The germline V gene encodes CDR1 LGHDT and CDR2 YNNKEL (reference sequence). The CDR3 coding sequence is TGTGCCAGCAGCCAAGAACTAGCGGGAGGGACCTACGAGCAGTACTTC. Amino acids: CASSQELAGGTYEQYF.

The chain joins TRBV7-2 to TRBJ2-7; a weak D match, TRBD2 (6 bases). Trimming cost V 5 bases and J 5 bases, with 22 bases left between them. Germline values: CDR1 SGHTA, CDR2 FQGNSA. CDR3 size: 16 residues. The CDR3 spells CASSDPRLAGRNEQYF. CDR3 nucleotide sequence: TGTGCCAGCAGCGATCCCCGGTTGGCGGGGAGGAACGAGCAGTACTTC.

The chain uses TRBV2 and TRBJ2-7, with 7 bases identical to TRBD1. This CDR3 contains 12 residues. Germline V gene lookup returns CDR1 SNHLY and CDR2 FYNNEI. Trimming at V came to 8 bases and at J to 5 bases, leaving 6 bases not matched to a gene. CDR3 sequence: CASQDRVHEQYF. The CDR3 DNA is TGTGCCAGCCAAGACAGGGTCCACGAGCAGTACTTC.

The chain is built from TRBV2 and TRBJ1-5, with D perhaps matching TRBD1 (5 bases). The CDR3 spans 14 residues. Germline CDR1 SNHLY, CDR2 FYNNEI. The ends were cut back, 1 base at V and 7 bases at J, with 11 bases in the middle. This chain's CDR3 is CASSEGREDQPQHF. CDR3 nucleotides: TGTGCCAGCAGTGAAGGCAGGGAGGACCAGCCCCAGCATTTT.

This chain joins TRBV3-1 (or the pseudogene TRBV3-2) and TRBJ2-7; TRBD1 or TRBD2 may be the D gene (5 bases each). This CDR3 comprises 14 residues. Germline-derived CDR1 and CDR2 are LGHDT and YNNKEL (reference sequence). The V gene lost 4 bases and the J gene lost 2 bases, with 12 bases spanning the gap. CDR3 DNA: TGTGCCAGCAGCCGGGGGTATGACACCTACGAGCAGTACTTC. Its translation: CASSRGYDTYEQYF.

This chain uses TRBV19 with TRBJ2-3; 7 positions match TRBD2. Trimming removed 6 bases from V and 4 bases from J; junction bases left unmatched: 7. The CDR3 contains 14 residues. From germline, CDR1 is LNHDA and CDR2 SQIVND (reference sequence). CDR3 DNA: TGTGCCAGTAGCGAGCGGGGAAGAGCAGATACGCAGTATTTT. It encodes CASSERGRADTQYF.

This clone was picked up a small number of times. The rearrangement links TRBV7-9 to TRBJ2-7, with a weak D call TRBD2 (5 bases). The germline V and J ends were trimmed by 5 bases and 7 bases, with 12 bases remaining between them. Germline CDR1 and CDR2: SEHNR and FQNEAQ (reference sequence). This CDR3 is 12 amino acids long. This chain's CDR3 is CASSPVAREQYF. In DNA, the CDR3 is TGTGCCAGCAGCCCCGTAGCGAGGGAGCAGTACTTC.